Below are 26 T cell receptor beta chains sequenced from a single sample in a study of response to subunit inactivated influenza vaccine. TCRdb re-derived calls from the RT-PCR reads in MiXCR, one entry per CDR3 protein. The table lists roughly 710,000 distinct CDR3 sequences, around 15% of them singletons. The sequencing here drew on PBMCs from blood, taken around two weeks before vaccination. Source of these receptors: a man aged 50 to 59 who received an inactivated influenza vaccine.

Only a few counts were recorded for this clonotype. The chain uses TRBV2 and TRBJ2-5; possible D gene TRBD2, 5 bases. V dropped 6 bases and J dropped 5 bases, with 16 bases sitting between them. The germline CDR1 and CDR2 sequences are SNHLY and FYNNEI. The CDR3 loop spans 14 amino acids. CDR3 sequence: CASSPLEGRETQYF. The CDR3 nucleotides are TGTGCCAGCAGCCCCCTAGAGGGCCGGGAGACCCAGTACTTC.

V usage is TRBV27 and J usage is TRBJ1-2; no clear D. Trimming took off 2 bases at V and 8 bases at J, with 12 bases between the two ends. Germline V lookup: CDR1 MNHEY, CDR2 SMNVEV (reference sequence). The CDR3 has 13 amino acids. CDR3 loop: CASSLTPGLGYTF. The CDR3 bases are TGTGCCAGCAGTTTAACCCCCGGGCTAGGCTACACCTTC.

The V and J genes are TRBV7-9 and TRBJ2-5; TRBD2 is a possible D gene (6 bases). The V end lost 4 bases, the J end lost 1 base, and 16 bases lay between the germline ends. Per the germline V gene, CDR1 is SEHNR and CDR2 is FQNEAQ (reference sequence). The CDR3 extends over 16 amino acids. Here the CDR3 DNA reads TGTGCCAGCAGCTCCATTGTACTGGGGGGCCAAGAGACCCAGTACTTC. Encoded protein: CASSSIVLGGQETQYF.

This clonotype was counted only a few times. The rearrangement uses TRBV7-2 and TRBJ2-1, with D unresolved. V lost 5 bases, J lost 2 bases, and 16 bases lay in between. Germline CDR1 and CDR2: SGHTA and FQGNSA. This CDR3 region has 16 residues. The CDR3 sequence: CASSQSGVVAYNEQFF. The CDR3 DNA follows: TGTGCCAGCAGCCAAAGTGGGGTGGTCGCCTACAATGAGCAGTTCTTC.

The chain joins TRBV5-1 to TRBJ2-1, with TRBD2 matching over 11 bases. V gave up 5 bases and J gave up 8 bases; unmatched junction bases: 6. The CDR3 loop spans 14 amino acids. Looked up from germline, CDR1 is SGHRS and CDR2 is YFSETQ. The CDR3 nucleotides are TGCGCCAGCAGATGGACTAGCGGGCTCGATGAGCAGTTCTTC. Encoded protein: CASRWTSGLDEQFF.

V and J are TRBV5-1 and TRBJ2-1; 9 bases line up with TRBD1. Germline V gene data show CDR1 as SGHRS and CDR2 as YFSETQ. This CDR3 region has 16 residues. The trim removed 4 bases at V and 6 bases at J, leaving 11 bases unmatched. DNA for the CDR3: TGCGCCAGCAGCACCACCGGGACAGGGAGTATCAATGAGCAGTTCTTC. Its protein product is CASSTTGTGSINEQFF.

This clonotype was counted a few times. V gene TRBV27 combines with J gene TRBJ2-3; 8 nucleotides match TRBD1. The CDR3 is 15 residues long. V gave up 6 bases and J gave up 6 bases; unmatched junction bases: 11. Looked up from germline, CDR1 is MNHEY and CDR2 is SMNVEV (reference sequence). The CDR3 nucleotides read TGTGCCAGCAGCCAGGGGGCGCGAGGCTCGGATACGCAGTATTTT. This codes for CASSQGARGSDTQYF.

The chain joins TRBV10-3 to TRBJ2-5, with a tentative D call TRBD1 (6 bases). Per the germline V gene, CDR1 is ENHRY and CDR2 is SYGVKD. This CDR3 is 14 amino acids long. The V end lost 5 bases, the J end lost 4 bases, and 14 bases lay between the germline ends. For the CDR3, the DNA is TGTGCCATCAGTCCTACAGGGTTGGGAGAGACCCAGTACTTC. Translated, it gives CAISPTGLGETQYF.

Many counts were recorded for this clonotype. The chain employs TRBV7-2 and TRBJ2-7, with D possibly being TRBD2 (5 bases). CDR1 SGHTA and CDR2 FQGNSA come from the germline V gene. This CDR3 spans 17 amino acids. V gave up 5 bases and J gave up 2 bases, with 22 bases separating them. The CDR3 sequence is CASSLKDHTGGPYEQYF. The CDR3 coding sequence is TGTGCCAGCAGCCTAAAAGACCATACTGGCGGGCCCTACGAGCAGTACTTC.

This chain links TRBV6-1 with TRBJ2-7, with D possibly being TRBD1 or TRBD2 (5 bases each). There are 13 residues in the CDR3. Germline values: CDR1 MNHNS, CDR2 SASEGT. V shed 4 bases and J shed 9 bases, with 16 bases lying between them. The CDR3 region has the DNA TGTGCCAGCAGTGCGGGGCCATCGGAACGGCAGTACTTC. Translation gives CASSAGPSERQYF.

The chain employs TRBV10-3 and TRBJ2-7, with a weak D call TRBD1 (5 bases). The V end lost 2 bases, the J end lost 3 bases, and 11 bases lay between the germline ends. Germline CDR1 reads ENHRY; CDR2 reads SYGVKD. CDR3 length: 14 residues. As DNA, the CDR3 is TGTGCCATCAGTGAGCCAACAGGTAACTACGAGCAGTACTTC. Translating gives CAISEPTGNYEQYF.

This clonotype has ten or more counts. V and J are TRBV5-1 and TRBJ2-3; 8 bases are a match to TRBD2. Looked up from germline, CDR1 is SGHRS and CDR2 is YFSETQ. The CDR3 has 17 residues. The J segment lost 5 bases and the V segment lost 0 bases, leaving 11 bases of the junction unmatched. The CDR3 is CASSLAPSGGRLDTQYF. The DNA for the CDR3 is TGCGCCAGCAGCTTGGCCCCCAGCGGGGGACGCTTAGATACGCAGTATTTT.

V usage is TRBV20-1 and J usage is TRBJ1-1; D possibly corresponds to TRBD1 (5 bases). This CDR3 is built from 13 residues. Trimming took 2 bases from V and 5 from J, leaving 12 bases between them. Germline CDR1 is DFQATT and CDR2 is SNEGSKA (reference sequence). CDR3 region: CSARQGLLTEAFF. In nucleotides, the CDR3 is TGCAGTGCTAGACAGGGTCTATTAACTGAAGCTTTCTTT.

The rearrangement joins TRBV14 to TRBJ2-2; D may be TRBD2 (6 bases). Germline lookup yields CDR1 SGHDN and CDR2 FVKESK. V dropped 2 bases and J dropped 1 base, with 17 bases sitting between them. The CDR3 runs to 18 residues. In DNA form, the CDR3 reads TGTGCCAGCAGCCAAAGGACTATTAGGGCGCTGAACACCGGGGAGCTGTTTTTT. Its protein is CASSQRTIRALNTGELFF.

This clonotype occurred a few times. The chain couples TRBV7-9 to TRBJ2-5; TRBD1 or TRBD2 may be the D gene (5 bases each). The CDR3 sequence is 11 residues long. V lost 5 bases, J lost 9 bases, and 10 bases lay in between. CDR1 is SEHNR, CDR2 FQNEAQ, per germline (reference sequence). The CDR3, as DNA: TGTGCCAGCAGCCCCCTGGGGGCCCAGTACTTC. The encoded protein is CASSPLGAQYF. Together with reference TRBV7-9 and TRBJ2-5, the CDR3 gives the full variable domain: DTGVSQNPRHKITKRGQNVTFRCDPISEHNRLYWYRQTLGQGPEFLTYFQNEAQLEKSRLLSDRFSAERPKGSFSTLEIQRTEQGDSAMYLCASSPLGAQYFGPGTRLLVL.

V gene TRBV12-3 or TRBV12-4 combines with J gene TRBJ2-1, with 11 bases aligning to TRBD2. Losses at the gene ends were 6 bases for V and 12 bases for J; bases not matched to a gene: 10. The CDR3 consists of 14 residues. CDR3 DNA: TGTGCCAGCAGCCCTAGCGGGGGGTCCGCCGTGCAGTTCTTC. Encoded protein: CASSPSGGSAVQFF.

Here the CDR3 DNA reads TGCGCCAGCAGCCAAGAGACAGGGGGCACGAAGACCCAGTACTTC. Its protein is CASSQETGGTKTQYF. The gene calls are TRBV4-3 and TRBJ2-5; TRBD1 agrees at 10 bases. The CDR3 covers 15 residues. Trimming removed 0 bases from V and 6 bases from J; junction bases left unmatched: 4. CDR1 and CDR2 (germline): LGHNA, YSLEER.

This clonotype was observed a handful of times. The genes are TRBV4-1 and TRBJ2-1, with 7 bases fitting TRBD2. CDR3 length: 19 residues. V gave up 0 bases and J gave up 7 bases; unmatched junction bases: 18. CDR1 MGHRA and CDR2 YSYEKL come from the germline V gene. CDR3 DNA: TGCGCCAGCAGCCAAGATCCTCCGACCTTAGGACTAGAAGGAAATGAGCAGTTCTTC. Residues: CASSQDPPTLGLEGNEQFF.

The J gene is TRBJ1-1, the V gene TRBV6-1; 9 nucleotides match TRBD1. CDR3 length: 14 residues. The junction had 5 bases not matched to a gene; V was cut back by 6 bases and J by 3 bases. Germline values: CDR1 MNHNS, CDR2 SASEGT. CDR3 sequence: CASSLGDRDTEAFF. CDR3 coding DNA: TGTGCCAGCAGCCTTGGGGACAGGGACACTGAAGCTTTCTTT.

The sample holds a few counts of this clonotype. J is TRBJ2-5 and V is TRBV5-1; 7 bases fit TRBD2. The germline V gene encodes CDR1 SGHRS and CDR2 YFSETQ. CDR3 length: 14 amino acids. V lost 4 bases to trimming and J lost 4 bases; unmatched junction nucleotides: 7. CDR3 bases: TGCGCCAGCAGCGATGCGGGGGTTGCAGAGACCCAGTACTTC. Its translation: CASSDAGVAETQYF.

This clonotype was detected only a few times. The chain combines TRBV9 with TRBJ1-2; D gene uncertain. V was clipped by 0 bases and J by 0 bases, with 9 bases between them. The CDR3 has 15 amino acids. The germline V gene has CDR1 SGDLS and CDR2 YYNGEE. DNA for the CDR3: TGTGCCAGCAGCGTAGAGGGCAGACCTAACTATGGCTACACCTTC. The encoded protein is CASSVEGRPNYGYTF.

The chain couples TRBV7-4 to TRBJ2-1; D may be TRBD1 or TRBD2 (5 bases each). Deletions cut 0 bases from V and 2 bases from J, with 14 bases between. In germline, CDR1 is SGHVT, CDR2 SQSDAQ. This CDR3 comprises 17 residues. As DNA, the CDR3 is TGTGCCAGCAGCTTAGCGTTTAGGGGACGGACCTACAATGAGCAGTTCTTC. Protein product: CASSLAFRGRTYNEQFF.

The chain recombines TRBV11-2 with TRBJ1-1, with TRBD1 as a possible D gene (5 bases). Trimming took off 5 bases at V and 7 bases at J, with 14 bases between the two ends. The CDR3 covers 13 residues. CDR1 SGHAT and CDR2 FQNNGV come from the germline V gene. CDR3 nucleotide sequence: TGTGCCAGCAGCCCCCAACGGGGGTTTGAAGCTTTCTTT. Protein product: CASSPQRGFEAFF.

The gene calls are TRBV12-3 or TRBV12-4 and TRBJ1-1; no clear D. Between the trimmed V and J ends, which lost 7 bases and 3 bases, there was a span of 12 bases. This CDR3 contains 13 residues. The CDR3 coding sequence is TGTGCCAGCAACGATGGAGGGTACACTGAAGCTTTCTTT. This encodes CASNDGGYTEAFF.

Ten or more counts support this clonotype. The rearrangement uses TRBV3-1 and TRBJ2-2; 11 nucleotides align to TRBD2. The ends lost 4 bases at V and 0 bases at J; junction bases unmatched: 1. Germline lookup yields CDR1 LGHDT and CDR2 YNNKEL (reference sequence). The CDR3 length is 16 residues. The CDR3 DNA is TGTGCCAGCAGCCCGGGACTAGCGGCGAACACCGGGGAGCTGTTTTTT. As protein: CASSPGLAANTGELFF.

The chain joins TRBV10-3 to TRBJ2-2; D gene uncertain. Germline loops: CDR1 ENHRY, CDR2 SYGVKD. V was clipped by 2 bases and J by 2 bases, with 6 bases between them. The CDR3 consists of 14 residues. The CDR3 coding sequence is TGTGCCATCAGTGAGCAACAAAACACCGGGGAGCTGTTTTTT. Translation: CAISEQQNTGELFF.